This T cell receptor (beta chain) was retrieved from a study of T cell changes during pregnancy in multiple sclerosis. The CDR3 runs 15 residues. V was pared by 4 bases and J by 4 bases, with 18 bases between. From germline, CDR1 is SGDLS and CDR2 YYNGEE. Only in-frame clones appear in the TCRdb table, and some are missing; sequencing was by immunoSEQ multiplex PCR. The sample includes about 100,000 clones, approximately 90% seen only once; the top ten take 1.9%. The sequencing here drew on peripheral blood, taken after pregnancy. The origin of this receptor is a female donor with multiple sclerosis, enrolled in a pregnancy study. The genes are TRBV9 and TRBJ2-7, with D possibly matching TRBD2 (7 bases). The CDR3 sequence: CASSPPSAGAYEQYF. The CDR3 DNA follows: TGTGCCAGCAGCCCTCCCTCTGCGGGGGCTTACGAGCAGTACTTC.